The 11 T cell receptor beta chains given below trace back to one sample, sequenced in a study of blood T cell repertoires in COVID-19 (TCRdb year 2020). Library construction relied on the immunoSEQ multiplex PCR assay. TCRdb's version of the immuneACCESS table is confined to in-frame rearrangements and falls short of the full clone set. An unresolved V gene accounts for under half of the shortfall where checked; the remainder is of unknown origin. This sample has more than 50,000 clones in its table, and nearly 90% of those were observed once. The top ten clones comprise roughly 5% of the sample. Sample: peripheral blood. The receptors originated from a man in his 60s with active COVID-19.

The chain links TRBV7-6 to TRBJ2-1; TRBD2 aligns across 11 bases. This CDR3 has 16 residues. In germline, CDR1 is SGHVS, CDR2 FNYEAQ. With V trimmed by 1 base and J by 5 bases, 4 bases remained unmatched. CDR3 region: CASSLVPGLADNEQFF. The CDR3 DNA reads as TGTGCCAGCAGCTTAGTACCGGGACTAGCGGACAATGAGCAGTTCTTC.

This chain connects TRBV7-6 to TRBJ2-3; 10 nucleotides match TRBD2. Per the germline V gene, CDR1 is SGHVS and CDR2 is FNYEAQ. This CDR3 spans 16 amino acids. The V and J ends lost 5 bases and 1 base, in that order; junction bases with no gene match: 6. The CDR3 nucleotides read TGTGCCAGCAGCCATCTAGCGGGAGACGGCACAGATACGCAGTATTTT. This translates into CASSHLAGDGTDTQYF.

V is TRBV10-3 and J is TRBJ2-3; TRBD2 matches at 9 bases. CDR3 length: 13 residues. From germline, CDR1 is ENHRY and CDR2 SYGVKD. V trimming: 7 bases; J trimming: 6 bases; junction bases outside the gene matches: 5. The CDR3 loop reads CAITREGQDTQYF. CDR3 in DNA: TGTGCCATCACGCGGGAGGGCCAGGATACGCAGTATTTT.

In this sample, this clone turned up once. This sequence joins TRBV28 and TRBJ1-5; D gene uncertain. Germline V gene lookup returns CDR1 MDHEN and CDR2 SYDVKM. This CDR3 region has 14 residues. With 6 bases removed from V and 6 bases from J, the gap between germline ends came to 15 bases. Here the CDR3 DNA reads TGTGCCAGCAGCTCCACTTACCCGGGTCAGCCCCAGCATTTT. Amino acids: CASSSTYPGQPQHF.

CDR3 in amino acids: CASRYNSLTSGTLAKNIQYF. In DNA, the CDR3 is TGTGCCAGCAGGTACAATTCACTTACTAGCGGGACCTTAGCCAAAAACATTCAGTACTTC. The genes are TRBV6-2 or TRBV6-3 and TRBJ2-4; 10 bases align to TRBD2. The junction had 17 bases not matched to a gene; V was cut back by 6 bases and J by 0 bases. The CDR3 is 20 residues long. Germline-derived CDR1 and CDR2 are MNHEY and SVGEGT.

V gene TRBV18 combines with J gene TRBJ2-5, with TRBD2 as a possible D gene (6 bases). Trimming cost V 2 bases and J 1 base, with 11 bases left between them. The CDR3 is 15 amino acids. Looked up from germline, CDR1 is KGHSH and CDR2 is LQKENI. The CDR3 DNA is TGTGCCAGCTCACCAACGGGAGAGTTCCAAGAGACCCAGTACTTC. Amino acids: CASSPTGEFQETQYF.

This chain joins TRBV28 and TRBJ2-3; the D gene is possibly TRBD1 (8 bases). Trimming stripped 6 bases from V and 2 bases from J, with 24 bases between. The CDR3 covers 18 residues. Per germline, CDR1 MDHEN and CDR2 SYDVKM. CDR3 protein: CASRTGTGGRPHTDTQYF. CDR3 DNA sequence: TGTGCCAGCAGAACTGGGACAGGCGGGAGACCGCACACAGATACGCAGTATTTT.

This chain uses TRBV4-2 with TRBJ2-1; the D gene is possibly TRBD2 (7 bases). The ends were cut back, 0 bases at V and 0 bases at J, with 12 bases in the middle. Germline values: CDR1 LGHNA, CDR2 YNFKEQ. CDR3 length equals 17 residues. The CDR3 is CASSQEWGGPSYNEQFF. CDR3 DNA: TGTGCCAGCAGCCAAGAATGGGGGGGGCCCTCCTACAATGAGCAGTTCTTC.

The V and J genes are TRBV20-1 and TRBJ2-6; D not resolved. Germline V gene lookup returns CDR1 DFQATT and CDR2 SNEGSKA (reference sequence). Trimming removed 3 bases from V and 0 bases from J, with 9 bases in between. The CDR3 sequence is 15 residues long. CDR3 loop: CSASRRSSGANVLTF. As DNA, the CDR3 is TGCAGTGCTAGTAGACGGAGCTCTGGGGCCAACGTCCTGACTTTC.

The chain links TRBV5-6 to TRBJ1-5; D unclear. Germline V CDR1 and CDR2: SGHDT, YYEEEE. V was cut by 1 base and J by 0 bases, with 11 bases left in between. This CDR3 contains 16 residues. This CDR3 reads CASSLWGVYSNQPQHF. The CDR3 nucleotides read TGTGCCAGCAGCTTGTGGGGAGTCTATAGCAATCAGCCCCAGCATTTT.

The CDR3 DNA is TGTGCCAGCAGTTTACAGGGGTATGGCTACACCTTC. This encodes CASSLQGYGYTF. This chain joins TRBV27 and TRBJ1-2, with D possibly being TRBD1 (6 bases). The V end was cut by 2 bases, the J end by 5 bases, with 6 bases between. In germline, CDR1 is MNHEY, CDR2 SMNVEV (reference sequence). CDR3 length: 12 residues.